This T cell receptor (beta chain) was captured by sequencing in a study of healthy donors' naive CD4 and CD8 T cells. General observations from the study: Positive CDR3 charge linked to CD4+ cells, negative to CD8+ cells.

As for this clonotype: Antigen: not known.

Germline values: CDR1 SGHTA, CDR2 FQGNSA. Trimming at V came to 5 bases and at J to 2 bases, leaving 7 bases not matched to a gene. This CDR3 comprises 15 residues. Starting from roughly 0.55 ug of total RNA, TCR libraries were made with linear amplification. TCRdb reprocessed the reads via MiXCR and lists one record per CDR3 protein. Altogether about 180,000 distinct CDR3 sequences are present, around 74% being singletons, with the ten largest covering roughly 2.4%. This clonotype was obtained from a pool of human donors in good health; the sample pools cells from several healthy donors. The chain has TRBV7-2 and TRBJ2-7; 9 bases align to TRBD1. The sequenced sample consisted of naive CD4+ and CD8+ T cells sorted from blood, pooled from several donors. CDR3 DNA: TGTGCCAGCAGCCAAACCGGGACAGGGACCTACGAGCAGTACTTC. This sequence encodes CASSQTGTGTYEQYF.